These 5 T cell receptor beta chains share one sample of origin, sequenced in a study of CD8+CD57+ T cells in acquired aplastic anemia. Genomic DNA served as template for TCR beta VDJ and CDR3 profiling. MiXCR was run by TCRdb on the reads, yielding one entry per CDR3 protein. The sample carries 150,000 or so distinct CDR3 sequences, 60% to 70% recorded once. The material sequenced was sorted CD4+, CD8+, or CD8+CD57+ T cells (not recorded which) from PBMCs. All receptors derive from a human donor in good health.

The V and J genes are TRBV6-1 and TRBJ2-6, with D perhaps being TRBD1 or TRBD2 (5 bases each). CDR3 length equals 17 residues. The germline CDR1 and CDR2 sequences are MNHNS and SASEGT. V lost 6 bases and J lost 0, with 15 bases in between. The DNA for the CDR3 is TGTGCCAGCAGAAAGGGACGGACGAGCTCTGGGGCCAACGTCCTGACTTTC. Its translation: CASRKGRTSSGANVLTF.

The V call is TRBV20-1, the J call TRBJ2-3; D unclear. Germline V gives CDR1 DFQATT, CDR2 SNEGSKA (reference sequence). This CDR3 spans 10 amino acids. V gave up 5 bases and J gave up 6 bases, with 6 bases separating them. The chain's CDR3 is CSALGDTQYF. CDR3 in DNA: TGCAGTGCTTTAGGCGATACGCAGTATTTT.

V usage is TRBV5-1 and J usage is TRBJ2-1; no clear D. This CDR3 comprises 12 residues. V lost 4 bases and J lost 8, with 10 bases in between. The germline CDR1 and CDR2 sequences are SGHRS and YFSETQ. The CDR3 nucleotides are TGCGCCAGCAGCCAAGCAGGCTATGAGCAGTTCTTC. Protein: CASSQAGYEQFF.

The genes are TRBV15 and TRBJ2-7; the D is unclear. In germline, CDR1 is LNHNV, CDR2 YYDKDF (reference sequence). Trimming left V 1 base short and J 2 bases short, with 9 bases between. The CDR3 extends over 14 amino acids. The CDR3 DNA sequence: TGTGCCACCAGCAGAGTGGACGCGACCTACGAGCAGTACTTC. It is translated as CATSRVDATYEQYF.

There are many counts of this clonotype. V is TRBV6-4 and J is TRBJ2-2; 8 nucleotides line up with TRBD2. V shed 5 bases and J 7 bases; nucleotides not matched to a gene: 3. Per the germline V gene, CDR1 is MRHNA and CDR2 is SNTAGT. The CDR3 extends over 13 amino acids. The chain's CDR3 is CASSRSGSGELFF. For the CDR3, the DNA is TGTGCCAGCAGTCGCAGCGGGAGCGGGGAGCTGTTTTTT.